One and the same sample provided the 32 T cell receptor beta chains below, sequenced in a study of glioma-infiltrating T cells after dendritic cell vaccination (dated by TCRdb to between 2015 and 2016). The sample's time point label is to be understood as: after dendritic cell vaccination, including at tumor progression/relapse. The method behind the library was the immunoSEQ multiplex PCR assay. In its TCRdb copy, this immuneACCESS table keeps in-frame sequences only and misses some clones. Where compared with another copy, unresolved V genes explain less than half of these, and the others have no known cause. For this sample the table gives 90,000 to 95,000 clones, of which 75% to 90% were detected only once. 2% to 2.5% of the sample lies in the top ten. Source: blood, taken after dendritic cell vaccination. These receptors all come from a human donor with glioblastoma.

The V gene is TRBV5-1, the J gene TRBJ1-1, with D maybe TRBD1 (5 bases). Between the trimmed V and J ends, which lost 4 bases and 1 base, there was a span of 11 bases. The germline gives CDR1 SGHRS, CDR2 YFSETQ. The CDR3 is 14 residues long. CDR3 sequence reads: CASSQDGGNTEAFF. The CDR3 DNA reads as TGCGCCAGCAGCCAGGACGGGGGGAACACTGAAGCTTTCTTT.

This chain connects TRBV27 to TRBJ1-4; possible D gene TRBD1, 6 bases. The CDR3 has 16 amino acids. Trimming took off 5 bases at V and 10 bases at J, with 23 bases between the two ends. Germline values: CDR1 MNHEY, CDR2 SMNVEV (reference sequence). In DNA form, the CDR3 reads TGTGCCAGCAGTCCGACCACCCTCGGACAGCTTGGAAAACTGTTTTTT. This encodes CASSPTTLGQLGKLFF.

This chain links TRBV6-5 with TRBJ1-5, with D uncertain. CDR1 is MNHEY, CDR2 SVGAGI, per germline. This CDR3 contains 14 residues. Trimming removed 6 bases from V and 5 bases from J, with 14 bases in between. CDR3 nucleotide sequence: TGTGCCAGCAGATCCACGCAGGCTTATCAGCCCCAGCATTTT. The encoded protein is CASRSTQAYQPQHF.

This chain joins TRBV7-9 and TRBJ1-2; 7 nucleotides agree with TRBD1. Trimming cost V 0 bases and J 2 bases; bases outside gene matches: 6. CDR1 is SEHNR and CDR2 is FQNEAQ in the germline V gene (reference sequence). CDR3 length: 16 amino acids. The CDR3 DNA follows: TGTGCCAGCAGCTTAGCGGGAGCAGGGGGAAACTATGGCTACACCTTC. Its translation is CASSLAGAGGNYGYTF.

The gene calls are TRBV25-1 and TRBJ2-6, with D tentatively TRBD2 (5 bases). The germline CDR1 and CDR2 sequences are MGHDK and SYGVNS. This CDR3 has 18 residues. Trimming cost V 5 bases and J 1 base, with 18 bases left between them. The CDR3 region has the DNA TGTGCCAGCAGTACCCCCATCCTAAGAGGGTCTGGGGCCAACGTCCTGACTTTC. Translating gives CASSTPILRGSGANVLTF.

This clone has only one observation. The CDR3 nucleotides read TGTGCCAGTGGTCAGGGCACTTATGGCTACACCTTC. It yields the protein CASGQGTYGYTF. This chain joins TRBV19 and TRBJ1-2, with a tentative D call TRBD1 (5 bases). This CDR3 has 12 residues. From germline, CDR1 is LNHDA and CDR2 SQIVND (reference sequence). The germline V and J ends were trimmed by 8 bases and 5 bases, with 12 bases remaining between them.

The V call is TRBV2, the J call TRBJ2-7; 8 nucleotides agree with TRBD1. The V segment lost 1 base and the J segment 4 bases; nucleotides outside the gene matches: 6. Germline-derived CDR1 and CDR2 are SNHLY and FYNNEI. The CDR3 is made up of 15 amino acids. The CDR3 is CASSEEAGGNYEQYV. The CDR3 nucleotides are TGTGCCAGCAGTGAAGAGGCAGGGGGCAATTACGAGCAGTACGTC.

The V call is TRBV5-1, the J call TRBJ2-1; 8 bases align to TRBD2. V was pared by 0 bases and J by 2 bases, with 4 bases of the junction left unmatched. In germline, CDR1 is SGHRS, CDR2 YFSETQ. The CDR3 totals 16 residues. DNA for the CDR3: TGCGCCAGCAGCTTGGACGGCGGGAGGCCCTACAATGAGCAGTTCTTC. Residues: CASSLDGGRPYNEQFF. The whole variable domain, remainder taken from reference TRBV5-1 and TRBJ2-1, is KAGVTQTPRYLIKTRGQQVTLSCSPISGHRSVSWYQQTPGQGLQFLFEYFSETQRNKGNFPGRFSGRQFSNSRSEMNVSTLELGDSALYLCASSLDGGRPYNEQFFGPGTRLTVL.

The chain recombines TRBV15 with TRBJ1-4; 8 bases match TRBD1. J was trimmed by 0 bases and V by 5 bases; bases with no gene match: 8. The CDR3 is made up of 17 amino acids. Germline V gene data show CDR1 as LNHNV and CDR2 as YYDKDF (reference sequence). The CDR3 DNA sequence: TGTGCCACCAGCGGTGGACAGGGATCGGCAACTAATGAAAAACTGTTTTTT. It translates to CATSGGQGSATNEKLFF. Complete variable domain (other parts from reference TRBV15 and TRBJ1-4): DAMVIQNPRYQVTQFGKPVTLSCSQTLNHNVMYWYQQKSSQAPKLLFHYYDKDFNNEADTPDNFQSRRPNTSFCFLDIRSPGLGDTAMYLCATSGGQGSATNEKLFFGSGTQLSVL.

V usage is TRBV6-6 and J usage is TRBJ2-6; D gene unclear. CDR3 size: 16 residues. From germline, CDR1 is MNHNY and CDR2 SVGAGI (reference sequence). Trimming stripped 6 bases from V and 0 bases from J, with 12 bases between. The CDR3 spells CASRGSWSSGANVLTF. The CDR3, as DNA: TGTGCCAGCAGGGGTTCGTGGAGCTCTGGGGCCAACGTCCTGACTTTC.

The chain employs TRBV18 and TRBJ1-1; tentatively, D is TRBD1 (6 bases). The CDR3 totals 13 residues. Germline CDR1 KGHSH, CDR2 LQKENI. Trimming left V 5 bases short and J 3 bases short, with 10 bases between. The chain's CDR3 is CASSSGADTEAFF. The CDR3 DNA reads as TGTGCCAGCTCATCAGGGGCGGACACTGAAGCTTTCTTT.

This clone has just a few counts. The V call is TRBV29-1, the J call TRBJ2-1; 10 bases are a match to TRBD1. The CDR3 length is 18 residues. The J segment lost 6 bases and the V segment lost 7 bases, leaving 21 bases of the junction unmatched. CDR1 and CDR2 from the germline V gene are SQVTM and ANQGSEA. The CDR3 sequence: CSAPAGTGVLFRGNEQFF. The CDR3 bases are TGCAGCGCACCTGCAGGGACAGGGGTTCTATTTCGAGGCAATGAGCAGTTCTTC.

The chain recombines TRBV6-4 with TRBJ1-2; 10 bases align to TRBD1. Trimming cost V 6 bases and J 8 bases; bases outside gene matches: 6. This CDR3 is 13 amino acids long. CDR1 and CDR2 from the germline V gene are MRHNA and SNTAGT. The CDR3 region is CASSYDRGQGYTF. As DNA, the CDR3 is TGTGCCAGCAGCTACGACAGGGGGCAGGGCTACACCTTC.

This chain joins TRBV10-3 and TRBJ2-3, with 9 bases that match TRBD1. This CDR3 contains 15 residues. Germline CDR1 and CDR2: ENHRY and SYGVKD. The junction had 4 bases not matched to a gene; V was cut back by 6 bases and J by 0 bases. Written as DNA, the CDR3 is TGTGCCATCAGGGCCGGACAGGGGAGCACAGATACGCAGTATTTT. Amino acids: CAIRAGQGSTDTQYF.

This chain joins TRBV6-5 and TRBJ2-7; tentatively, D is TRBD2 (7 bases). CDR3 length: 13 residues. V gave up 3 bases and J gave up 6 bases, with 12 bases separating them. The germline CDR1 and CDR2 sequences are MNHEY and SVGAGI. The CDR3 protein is CASSYSRGGEQYF. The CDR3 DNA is TGTGCCAGCAGTTATTCGAGGGGGGGCGAGCAGTACTTC.

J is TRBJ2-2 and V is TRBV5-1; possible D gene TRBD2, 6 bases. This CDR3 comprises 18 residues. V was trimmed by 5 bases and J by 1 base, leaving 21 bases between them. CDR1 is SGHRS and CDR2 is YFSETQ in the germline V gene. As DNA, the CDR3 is TGCGCCAGCAGGTCCGGGGTTGCGGGGAGAAAGAACACCGGGGAGCTGTTTTTT. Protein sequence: CASRSGVAGRKNTGELFF.

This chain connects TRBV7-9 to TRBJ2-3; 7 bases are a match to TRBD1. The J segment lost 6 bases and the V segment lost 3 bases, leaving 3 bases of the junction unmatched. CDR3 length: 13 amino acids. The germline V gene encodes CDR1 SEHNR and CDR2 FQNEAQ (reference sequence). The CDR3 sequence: CASSFGTADTQYF. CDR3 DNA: TGTGCCAGCAGCTTCGGGACAGCCGATACGCAGTATTTT.

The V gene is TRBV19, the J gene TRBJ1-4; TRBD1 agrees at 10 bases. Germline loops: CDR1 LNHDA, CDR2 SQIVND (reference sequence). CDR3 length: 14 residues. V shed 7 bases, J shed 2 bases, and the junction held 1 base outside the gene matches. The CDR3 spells CASTTGGTNEKLFF. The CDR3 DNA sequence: TGTGCCAGTACGACAGGGGGCACTAATGAAAAACTGTTTTTT.

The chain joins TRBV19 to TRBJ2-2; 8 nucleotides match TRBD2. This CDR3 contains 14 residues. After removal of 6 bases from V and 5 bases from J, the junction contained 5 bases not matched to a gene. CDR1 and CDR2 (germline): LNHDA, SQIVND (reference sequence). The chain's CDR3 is CASRGLAGTGELFF. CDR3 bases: TGTGCCAGTAGGGGGTTAGCGGGAACCGGGGAGCTGTTTTTT.

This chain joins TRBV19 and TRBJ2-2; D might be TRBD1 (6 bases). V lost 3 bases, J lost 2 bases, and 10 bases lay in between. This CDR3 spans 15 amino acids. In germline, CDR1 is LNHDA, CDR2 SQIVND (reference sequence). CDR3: CASSIQGINTGELFF. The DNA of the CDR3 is TGTGCCAGTAGTATCCAGGGGATTAACACCGGGGAGCTGTTTTTT. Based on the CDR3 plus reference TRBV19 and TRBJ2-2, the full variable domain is DGGITQSPKYLFRKEGQNVTLSCEQNLNHDAMYWYRQDPGQGLRLIYYSQIVNDFQKGDIAEGYSVSREKKESFPLTVTSAQKNPTAFYLCASSIQGINTGELFFGEGSRLTVL.

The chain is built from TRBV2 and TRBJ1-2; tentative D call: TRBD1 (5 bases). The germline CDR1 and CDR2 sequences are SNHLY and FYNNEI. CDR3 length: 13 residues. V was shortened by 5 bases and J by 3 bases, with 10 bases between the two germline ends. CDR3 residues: CASSRGEDYGYTF. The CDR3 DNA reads TGTGCCAGCAGTAGAGGGGAGGACTATGGCTACACCTTC.

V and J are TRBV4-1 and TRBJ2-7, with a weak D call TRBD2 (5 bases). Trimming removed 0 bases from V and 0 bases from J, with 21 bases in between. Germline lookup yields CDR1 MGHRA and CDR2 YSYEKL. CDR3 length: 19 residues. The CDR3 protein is CASSQDPLLLRDYSYEQYV. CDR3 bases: TGCGCCAGCAGCCAAGATCCCCTATTGCTGAGGGATTACTCCTACGAGCAGTACGTC.

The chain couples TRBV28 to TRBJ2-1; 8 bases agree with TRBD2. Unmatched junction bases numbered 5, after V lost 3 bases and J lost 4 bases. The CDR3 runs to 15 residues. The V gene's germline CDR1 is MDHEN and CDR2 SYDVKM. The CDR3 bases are TGTGCCAGCAGTTTTATCGGGGGGGGGTACAATGAGCAGTTCTTC. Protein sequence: CASSFIGGGYNEQFF.

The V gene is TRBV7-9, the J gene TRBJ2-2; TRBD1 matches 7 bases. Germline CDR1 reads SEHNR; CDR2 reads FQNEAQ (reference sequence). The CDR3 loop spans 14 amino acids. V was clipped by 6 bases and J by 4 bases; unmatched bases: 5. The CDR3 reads CASSLTGVTGELFF. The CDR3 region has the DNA TGTGCCAGCAGTCTCACAGGGGTCACCGGGGAGCTGTTTTTT.

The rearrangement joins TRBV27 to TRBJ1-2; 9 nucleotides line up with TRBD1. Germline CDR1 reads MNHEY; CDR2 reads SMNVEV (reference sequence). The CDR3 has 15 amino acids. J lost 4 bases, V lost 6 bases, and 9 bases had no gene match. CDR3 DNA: TGTGCCAGCAGCGACGGGACAGGGTTTGGCTATGGCTACACCTTC. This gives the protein CASSDGTGFGYGYTF.

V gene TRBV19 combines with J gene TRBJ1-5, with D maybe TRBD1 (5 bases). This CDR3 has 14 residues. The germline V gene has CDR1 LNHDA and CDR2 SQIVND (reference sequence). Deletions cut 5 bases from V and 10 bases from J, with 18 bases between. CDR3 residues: CASSGDSRVDPQHF. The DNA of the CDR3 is TGTGCCAGTAGTGGAGACAGCCGTGTTGACCCCCAGCATTTT.

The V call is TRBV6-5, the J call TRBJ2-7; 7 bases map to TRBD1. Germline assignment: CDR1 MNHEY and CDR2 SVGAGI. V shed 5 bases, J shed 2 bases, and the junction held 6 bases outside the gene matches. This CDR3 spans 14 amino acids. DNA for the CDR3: TGTGCCAGCAGTCAGAGACAGGGAGCCTACGAGCAGTACTTC. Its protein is CASSQRQGAYEQYF.

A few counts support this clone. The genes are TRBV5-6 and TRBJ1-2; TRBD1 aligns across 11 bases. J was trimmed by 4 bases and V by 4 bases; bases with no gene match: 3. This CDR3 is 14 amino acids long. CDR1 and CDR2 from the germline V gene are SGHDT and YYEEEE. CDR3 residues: CASSRTGGGYGYTF. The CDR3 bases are TGTGCCAGCAGCCGGACAGGGGGCGGCTATGGCTACACCTTC. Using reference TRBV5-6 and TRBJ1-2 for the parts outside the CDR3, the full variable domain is DAGVTQSPTHLIKTRGQQVTLRCSPKSGHDTVSWYQQALGQGPQFIFQYYEEEERQRGNFPDRFSGHQFPNYSSELNVNALLLGDSALYLCASSRTGGGYGYTFGSGTRLTVV.

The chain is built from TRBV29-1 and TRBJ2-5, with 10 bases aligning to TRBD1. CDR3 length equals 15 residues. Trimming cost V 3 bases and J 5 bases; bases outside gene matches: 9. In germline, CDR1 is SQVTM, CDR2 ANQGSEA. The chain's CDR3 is CSVDPRQGARETQYF. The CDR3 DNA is TGCAGCGTTGACCCCAGACAGGGGGCTAGGGAGACCCAGTACTTC.

The CDR3 is CASSYVLQEAFF. In DNA form, the CDR3 reads TGTGCCAGCAGTTACGTCCTACAGGAAGCTTTCTTT. The J gene is TRBJ1-1, the V gene TRBV6-6, with D unclear. CDR3 length: 12 residues. Between the trimmed V and J ends, which lost 2 bases and 8 bases, there was a span of 9 bases. From germline, CDR1 is MNHNY and CDR2 SVGAGI (reference sequence).

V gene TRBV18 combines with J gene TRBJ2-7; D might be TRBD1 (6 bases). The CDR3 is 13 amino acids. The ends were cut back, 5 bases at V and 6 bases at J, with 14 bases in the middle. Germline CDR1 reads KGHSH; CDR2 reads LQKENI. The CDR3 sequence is CASSTQGNGEQYV. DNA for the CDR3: TGTGCCAGCTCAACCCAGGGGAATGGCGAGCAGTACGTC.

The CDR3, as DNA: TGTGCCAGTAGCCCGAGAGGACAGCAGAACACTGAAGCTTTCTTT. Its protein is CASSPRGQQNTEAFF. The genes are TRBV19 and TRBJ1-1; a weak D match, TRBD1 (6 bases). Germline lookup yields CDR1 LNHDA and CDR2 SQIVND (reference sequence). Trimming pared 6 bases from V and 1 base from J, leaving 15 bases between. The CDR3 spans 15 residues.